A selection of T cell receptor beta chains follows, all from one sample in a study of chemoradiotherapy in HPV16-positive cancers. This table comes from immunoSEQ multiplex PCR, and its TCRdb copy is limited to in-frame clones, with some not included. The table shows about 23,000 clones, with less than 90% occurring only once. The sample here was blood, taken from a patient who underwent chemoradiotherapy. Every receptor here comes from a human donor with HPV-associated anogenital cancer. Both conserved end residues are part of each CDR3. A D gene is named only where the DNA matches it firmly.

D gene,V gene,J gene,CDR3 protein
NA,TRBV4-2,TRBJ1-2,CASSQTHDSYGYTF
NA,TRBV7-2,TRBJ1-5,CASSLESVDIWNQPQHF
NA,TRBV4-3,TRBJ2-7,CASSQVGAYEQYF
TRBD2,TRBV9,TRBJ2-7,CASSASGTRAEQYF
TRBD2,TRBV6-5,TRBJ2-5,CASSRLAGYQETQYF
NA,TRBV2,TRBJ1-6,CASTEENNSPLHF
TRBD2,TRBV10-1,TRBJ2-7,CASSDLAGAISYEQYF
TRBD1,TRBV20-1,TRBJ2-7,CSARQGSEQYF
TRBD1,TRBV15,TRBJ1-2,CATTPGRGRGNYGYTF
TRBD1,TRBV10-1,TRBJ1-1,CASRGGGQLNTEAFF
NA,TRBV29-1,TRBJ1-1,CSVAQGRTEAFF
NA,TRBV9,TRBJ1-3,CASSVRDIGISGNTIYF
TRBD2,TRBV7-8,TRBJ2-6,CASSLGRGVTGANVLTF
NA,TRBV5-4,TRBJ2-7,CASSLGRSFRYEQYF
NA,TRBV5-1,TRBJ2-5,CASSLVPGDQETQYF
NA,TRBV4-2,TRBJ2-2,CASSQEATNTGELFF
NA,TRBV27,TRBJ2-6,CASKTPSSGANVLTF
NA,TRBV2,TRBJ2-1,CATPLGGYEQFF
NA,TRBV21-1,TRBJ2-3,CASREGAWEIGWDTQYF
NA,TRBV5-4,TRBJ2-5,CASSLAGNQETQYF
NA,TRBV7-9,TRBJ1-4,CASSSESKLFF
NA,TRBV6-1,TRBJ2-5,CASSPDRPGETQYF
NA,TRBV30,TRBJ1-5,CAWSGTDSNQPQHF
NA,TRBV6-5,TRBJ1-2,CASSDPYGYTF
NA,TRBV28,TRBJ2-5,CASSLLGAQETQYF
NA,TRBV11-2,TRBJ2-1,CASSFQDTGGGEQFF
TRBD1,TRBV30,TRBJ2-5,CAWSVGAGGVETQYF
NA,TRBV5-8,TRBJ1-1,CASSLQEGSMAEAFF
TRBD2,TRBV29-1,TRBJ2-3,CSVEDASGGSSTDTQYF
NA,TRBV9,TRBJ2-6,CASSASPMAGANVLTF
TRBD1,TRBV19,TRBJ1-2,CASIPTGGLDYGYTF
NA,TRBV7-2,TRBJ1-4,CASSYFQGSEKLFF
TRBD1,TRBV4-3,TRBJ1-4,CASSRAGTGDEKLFF
NA,TRBV7-2,TRBJ2-7,CASSLAVGEQYF
TRBD1,TRBV30,TRBJ1-5,CAWARGPGNQPQHF
NA,TRBV5-1,TRBJ1-1,CASSSQGGNTEAFF
NA,TRBV10-3,TRBJ1-2,CAISEAGADGYGYTF
NA,TRBV4-3,TRBJ2-7,CASSQLGGPGSYEQYF
NA,TRBV7-2,TRBJ2-5,CASSPSLGRNQETQYF
TRBD1,TRBV5-6,TRBJ1-6,CASSLGQGARNSPLHF
TRBD2,TRBV5-1,TRBJ2-1,CASSLALRESEQFF
NA,TRBV30,TRBJ2-7,CAWSVRGLDEQYF
NA,TRBV15,TRBJ1-1,CATSSTQGNTEAFF
TRBD1,TRBV2,TRBJ2-3,CASTKQGVRTDTQYF
TRBD2,TRBV2,TRBJ2-7,CASSAGLAVAHEQYF
NA,TRBV15,TRBJ1-5,CATSRTGLPFGNQPQHF
NA,TRBV19,TRBJ2-1,CATKPELTYNEQFF
NA,TRBV5-5,TRBJ1-1,CASSFEWTAYTEAFF